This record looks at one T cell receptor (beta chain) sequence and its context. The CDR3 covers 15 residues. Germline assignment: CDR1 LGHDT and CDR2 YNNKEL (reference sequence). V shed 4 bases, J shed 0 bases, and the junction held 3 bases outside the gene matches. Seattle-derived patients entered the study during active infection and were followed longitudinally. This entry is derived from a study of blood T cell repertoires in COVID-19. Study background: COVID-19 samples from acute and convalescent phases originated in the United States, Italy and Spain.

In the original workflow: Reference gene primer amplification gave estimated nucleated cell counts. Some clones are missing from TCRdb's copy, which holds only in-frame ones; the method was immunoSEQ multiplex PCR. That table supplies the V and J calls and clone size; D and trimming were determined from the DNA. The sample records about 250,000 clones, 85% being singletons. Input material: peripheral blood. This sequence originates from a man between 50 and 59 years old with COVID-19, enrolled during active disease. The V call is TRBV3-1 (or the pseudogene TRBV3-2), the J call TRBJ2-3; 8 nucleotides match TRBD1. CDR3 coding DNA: TGTGCCAGCAGCCCCGGACAGGGTAGCACAGATACGCAGTATTTT. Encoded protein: CASSPGQGSTDTQYF.